The rows below give T cell receptor beta chains drawn from one sample of a study of cytomegalovirus exposure and HLA in healthy donors. TCRdb keeps only in-frame clones here, not all; method: immunoSEQ multiplex PCR. Of around 200,000 clones listed, about four fifths were seen once; the top ten hold 10% to 13%. Sequencing was done on a sample of PBMCs. The receptors shown here come from a woman between 50 and 59 years old in good health and CMV-seropositive. CDR3s include the opening cysteine and the closing phenylalanine or tryptophan.

TRBJ1-6	TRBV7-9	CASSLGQGDNSPLHF
TRBJ2-5	TRBV27	CASSPARTSGYQETQYF
TRBJ2-4	TRBV4-1	CASSQPTRGAKNIQYF
TRBJ1-1	TRBV6-5	CASSQGSTNTEAFF
TRBJ1-5	TRBV4-3	CASSQDTELHSNQPQHF
TRBJ1-2	TRBV6-5	CASSLDRSGYTF
TRBJ2-2	TRBV7-3	CASSRQGSGAGELFF
TRBJ1-4	TRBV2	CASSQRQVNEKLFF
TRBJ2-6	TRBV27	CASSLSRDWPNVLTF
TRBJ1-1	TRBV6-5	CASSFRQVPNTEAFF
TRBJ1-1	TRBV5-1	CASSQTGVIEAFF
TRBJ1-1	TRBV7-2	CASSLSGQTEAFF
TRBJ1-2	TRBV11-2	CASSAGQGGFYGYTF
TRBJ2-1	TRBV2	CASSEGGWGLHNEQFF
TRBJ1-1	TRBV29-1	CSVVRLGGRLDTEAFF
TRBJ2-7	TRBV27	CASSYRGGQTFYEQYF
TRBJ2-5	TRBV7-6	CASSLVASGGQETQYF
TRBJ2-1	TRBV10-3	CAIAERGGRGEQFF
TRBJ2-7	TRBV7-2	CASSLGGTGGYEQYF
TRBJ1-2	TRBV4-1	CASSQDGLGSGGRYGYTF
TRBJ1-3	TRBV6-1	CASSEAEPGDTIYF
TRBJ1-5	TRBV6-5	CASRPGTGFNQPQHF
.	TRBV6-5	CASSFSGGYEQYF
TRBJ2-7	TRBV4-3	CASSQGLADSSYEQYF
TRBJ1-1	TRBV27	CASSLGQNTEAFF
TRBJ2-1	TRBV6-6	CASSPGRSGRFNEQFF
TRBJ1-2	TRBV18	CASSPGPSYGYTF
TRBJ1-6	TRBV5-8	CASSLVDNSHSPLHF
TRBJ2-3	TRBV19	CASSIVLAGPTDTQYF
TRBJ2-5	TRBV27	CASSATGGRTQYF
TRBJ2-7	TRBV4-1	CASSQGHRSYEQYF
TRBJ1-5	TRBV7-3	CASSLSGGAGQPQHF
TRBJ2-5	TRBV7-6	CASSSQRTSGEETQYF
.	TRBV5-6	CASSFRPLSYEQYF
.	TRBV2	CASSEPRVSYEQYF
TRBJ2-1	TRBV19	CASSIGTSGASSYNEQFF
TRBJ2-7	TRBV5-1	CASSSQGYEQYF
TRBJ1-2	TRBV19	CASNGRGDYGYTF
TRBJ1-2	TRBV11-2	CASSLEPGTGADF
TRBJ2-5	TRBV18	CASSRLAGGPGLETQYF
TRBJ2-6	TRBV5-6	CASGQGNGANVLTF
TRBJ2-5	TRBV5-6	CASSLTRDRETQYF